This entry is about one T cell receptor beta chain. Its matching antigen is unknown. Trimming cost V 2 bases and J 0 bases; bases outside gene matches: 1. From germline, CDR1 is SGHNT and CDR2 YYREEE (reference sequence). The CDR3 has 15 amino acids. This specimen comes from a study of cytomegalovirus exposure and HLA in healthy donors. Across the whole study: The same platform was used for the 120 validation repertoires and the approximately 670 first-cohort repertoires, a later analysis reported.

It was the roughly 110-subject validation cohort, separate from the approximately 670-subject first cohort, to which the donors belonged. Produced via immunoSEQ multiplex PCR; TCRdb's table is partial and in-frame only. The table has about 160,000 clones, roughly 89% seen once. Study-level points and caveats: Both high specificity and high sensitivity reportedly marked the classifier's diagnosis of cytomegalovirus status. It was around 160 TCR beta chains that were listed as cytomegalovirus-associated.

The J gene is TRBJ2-7, the V gene TRBV5-4; 11 bases match TRBD2. The sequenced sample was PBMCs. The clonotype originates from a man in his late teens or twenties in good health and CMV-seropositive. The CDR3 bases are TGTGCCAGCAGCTTCGGGACTAGCGGCTCCTACGAGCAGTACTTC. The encoded protein is CASSFGTSGSYEQYF.